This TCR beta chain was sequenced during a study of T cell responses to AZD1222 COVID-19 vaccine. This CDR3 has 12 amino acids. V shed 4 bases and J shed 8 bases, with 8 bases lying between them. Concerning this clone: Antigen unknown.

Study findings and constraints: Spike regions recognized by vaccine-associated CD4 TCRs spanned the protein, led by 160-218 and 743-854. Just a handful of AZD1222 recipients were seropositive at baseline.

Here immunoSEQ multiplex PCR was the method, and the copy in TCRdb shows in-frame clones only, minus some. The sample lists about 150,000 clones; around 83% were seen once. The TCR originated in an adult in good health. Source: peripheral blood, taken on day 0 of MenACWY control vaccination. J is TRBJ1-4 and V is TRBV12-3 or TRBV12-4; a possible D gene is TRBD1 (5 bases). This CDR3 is CASSSWGEKLFF. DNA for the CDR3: TGTGCCAGCAGTTCATGGGGGGAAAAACTGTTTTTT.